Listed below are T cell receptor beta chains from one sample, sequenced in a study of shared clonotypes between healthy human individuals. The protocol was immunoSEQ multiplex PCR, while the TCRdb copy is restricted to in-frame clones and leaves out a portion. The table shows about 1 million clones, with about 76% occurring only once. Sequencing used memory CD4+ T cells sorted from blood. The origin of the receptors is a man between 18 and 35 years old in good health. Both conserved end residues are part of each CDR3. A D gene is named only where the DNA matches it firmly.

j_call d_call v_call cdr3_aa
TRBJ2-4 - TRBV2 CASSARAGDIQYF
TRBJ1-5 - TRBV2 CASSGFNQPQHF
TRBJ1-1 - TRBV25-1 CASRKGYEAFF
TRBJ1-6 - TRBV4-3 CASSQDKGSYNSPLHF
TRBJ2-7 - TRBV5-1 CASSLGTEVHEQYF
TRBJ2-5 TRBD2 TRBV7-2 CASSPRTSGLAGETQYF
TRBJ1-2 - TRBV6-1 CASSYRDQNYGYTF
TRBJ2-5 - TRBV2 CASSLQGGETQYF
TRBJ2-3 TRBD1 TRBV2 CASSHDRGRDTQYF
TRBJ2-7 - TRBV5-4 CASSLGRAYEQYF
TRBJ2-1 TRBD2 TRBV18 CASSQGLVSYNEQFF
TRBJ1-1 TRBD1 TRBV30 CAHHRGPAEAFF
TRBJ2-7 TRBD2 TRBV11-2 CASSLLAGVSEQYF
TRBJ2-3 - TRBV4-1 CASSQDYRLEYTQYF
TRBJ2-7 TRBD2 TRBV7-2 CASSSQTSPYSYEQYF
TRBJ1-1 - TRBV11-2 CASRLQENTEAFF
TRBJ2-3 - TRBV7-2 CASSRRAYTDTQYF
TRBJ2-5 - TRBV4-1 CASSQWSLETQYF
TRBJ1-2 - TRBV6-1 CASNEDINRVGGYTF
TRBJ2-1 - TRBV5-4 CASSPGGLNNEQFF
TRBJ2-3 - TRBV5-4 CASSHGEMSTDTQYF
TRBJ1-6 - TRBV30 CAWSIDYNSPLHF
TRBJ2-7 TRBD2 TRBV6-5 CASNRAGGWNDEQYF
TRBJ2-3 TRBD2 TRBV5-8 CASSQHRAGSTDTQYF
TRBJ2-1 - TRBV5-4 CAFLRDRGWNEQFF
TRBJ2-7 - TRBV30 CAWSPGIREQYF
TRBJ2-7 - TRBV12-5 CASGPRGGSYEQYF
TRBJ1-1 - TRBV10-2 CASSDEPRHGTEAFF
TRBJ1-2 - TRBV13 CASSLEGVLGTGTPVIGKGYTF
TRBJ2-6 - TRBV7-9 CASSPRRDSGANVLTF
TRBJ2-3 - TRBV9 CASSAWETDTQYF
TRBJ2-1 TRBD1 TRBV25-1 CASSEASGTDNNEQFF
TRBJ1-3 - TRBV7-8 CASSLPPGNTIYF
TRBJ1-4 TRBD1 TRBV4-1 CASSPGTGAISTNEKLFF
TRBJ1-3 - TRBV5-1 CASSLENSGNTIYF
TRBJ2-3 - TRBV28 CASSFSARSDTQYF
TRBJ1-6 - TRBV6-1 CASSPLEGLNSPLHF
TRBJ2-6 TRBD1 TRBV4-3 CASSRTGAGANVLTF
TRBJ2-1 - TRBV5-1 CASSLEGIRYNEQFF
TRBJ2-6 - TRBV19 CASSEVYGANVLTF
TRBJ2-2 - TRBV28 CASRPGHGYTGELFF
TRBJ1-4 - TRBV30 CAWSDLGRSNEKLFF
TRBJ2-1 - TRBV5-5 CASSLSLSSYNEQFF
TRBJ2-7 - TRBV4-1 CASSQVGSKGRGYEQYF
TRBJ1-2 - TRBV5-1 CASSSDVGNYGYTF
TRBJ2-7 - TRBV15 CATSRGVFSYEQYF
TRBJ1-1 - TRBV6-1 CASSAYTVNTEAFF
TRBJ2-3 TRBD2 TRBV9 CASSVELAGFTDTQYF
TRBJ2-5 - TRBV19 CASQRTTQETQYF
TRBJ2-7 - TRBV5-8 CASSFGTKHSYEQYF
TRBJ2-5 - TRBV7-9 CASRSNPREGETQYF
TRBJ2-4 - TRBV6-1 CASTQNWGDWNIQYF
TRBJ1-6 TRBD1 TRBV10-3 CAIGKDRGVSPLHF